Here is one T cell receptor (beta chain) with its context. Its antigen is undetermined. These data are taken from a study of T cell responses to AZD1222 COVID-19 vaccine. Findings and caveats of the study: Sampling that yielded the repertoires occurred only after the peak T cell response.

The CDR3 runs to 17 residues. Trimming removed 1 base at V and 2 bases at J, with 17 bases between. Only in-frame clones appear in the TCRdb table, and some are missing; sequencing was by immunoSEQ multiplex PCR. The top ten clones hold 4% to 6% of a sample with 150,000 or so clones, around 91% of them seen once. This chain connects TRBV23-1 to TRBJ2-5; D is undetermined. TRBV23-1 is flagged as an ORF with uncertain function. The sample was peripheral blood, taken on day 0 of AZD1222 vaccination. The source is an adult in good health. In nucleotides, the CDR3 is TGCGCCAGCAGTCAATGTTGTTATTCTCTGGCACAAGAGACCCAGTACTTC. Protein product: CASSQCCYSLAQETQYF.